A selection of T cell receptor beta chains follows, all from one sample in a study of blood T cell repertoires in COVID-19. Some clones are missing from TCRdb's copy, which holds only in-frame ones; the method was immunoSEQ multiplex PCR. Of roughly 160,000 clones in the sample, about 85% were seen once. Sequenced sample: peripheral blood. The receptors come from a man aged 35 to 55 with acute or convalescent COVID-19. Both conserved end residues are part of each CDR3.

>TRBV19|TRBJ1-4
CASRNRGPREKLFF
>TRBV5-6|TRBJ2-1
CASSLATSGGLAEQFF
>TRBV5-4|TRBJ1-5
CASSLNGEAQPQHF
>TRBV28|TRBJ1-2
CASSSPGTYGYTF
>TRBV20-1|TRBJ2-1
CSARGSEQFF
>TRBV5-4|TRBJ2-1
CASSSPGLAGDNEQFF
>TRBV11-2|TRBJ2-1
CASSPDRGSYNEQFF
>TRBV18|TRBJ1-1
CASSPGTGSTWNTEAFF
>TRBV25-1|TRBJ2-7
CASSEAGRPYEQYF
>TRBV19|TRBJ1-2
CASSPDRDQNGYTF
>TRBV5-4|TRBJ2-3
CASSRGGGSTDTQYF
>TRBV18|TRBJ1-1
CASSRGQRNTEAFF
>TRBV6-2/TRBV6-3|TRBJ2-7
CASSWDRLSYEQYF
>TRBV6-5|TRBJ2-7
CASKRPGAPYEQYF
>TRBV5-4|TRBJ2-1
CASSPNPGGNEQFF
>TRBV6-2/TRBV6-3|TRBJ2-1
CASSFNPGQGDNEQFF
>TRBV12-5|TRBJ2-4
CASGVWGGAKNIQYF